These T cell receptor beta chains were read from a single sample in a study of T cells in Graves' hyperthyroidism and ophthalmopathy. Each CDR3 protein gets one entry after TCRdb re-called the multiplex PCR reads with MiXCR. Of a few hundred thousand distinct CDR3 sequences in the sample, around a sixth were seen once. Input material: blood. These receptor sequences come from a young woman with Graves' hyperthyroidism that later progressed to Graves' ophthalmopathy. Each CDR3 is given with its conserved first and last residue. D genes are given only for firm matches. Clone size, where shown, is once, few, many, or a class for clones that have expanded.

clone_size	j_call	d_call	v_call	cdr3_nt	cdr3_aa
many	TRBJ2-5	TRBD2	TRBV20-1	TGCAGTGCTAGGGACAGCGGGAGACTGGAGACCCAGTACTTC	CSARDSGRLETQYF
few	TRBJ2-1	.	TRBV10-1	TGCGCCAGCAGTGCCATGATGGAAGCCATCGAGGAGACCTACAATGAGCAGTTCTTC	CASSAMMEAIEETYNEQFF
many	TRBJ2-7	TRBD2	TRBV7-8	TGTGCCAGCAGCTTAGTCTTCCCCCGGTCTAGCGGCTCCTACGAGCAGTACTTC	CASSLVFPRSSGSYEQYF
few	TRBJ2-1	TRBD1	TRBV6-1	TGTGCCAGCAGGGGACAGAGGAATGAGCAGTTCTTC	CASRGQRNEQFF
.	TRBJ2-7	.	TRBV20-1	TGCGGTGCTAGTCCCCAGCCATACGAGCAGTACTTC	CGASPQPYEQYF
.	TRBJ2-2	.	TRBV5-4	TGTGCCAGCAGCTCCACGTGGGGCAGGGGATGGAACACCGGGGAGCTGTTTTTT	CASSSTWGRGWNTGELFF
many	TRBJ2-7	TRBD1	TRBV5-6	TGTGCCAGCAGCTTGGAACCGACAGGGAATGAGCAGTACTTC	CASSLEPTGNEQYF
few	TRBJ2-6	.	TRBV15	TGTGCCACCAGCTGGAGCTCTGGGGCCAACGTCCTGACTTTC	CATSWSSGANVLTF
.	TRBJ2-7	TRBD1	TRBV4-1	TGCGCCAGCAGCCAAGATCCGGGACAGGGCGACGAGCAGTACTTC	CASSQDPGQGDEQYF
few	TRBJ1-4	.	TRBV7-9	TGTGCCAGCACCCTACAGGGTAATGAAAAACTGTTTTTT	CASTLQGNEKLFF
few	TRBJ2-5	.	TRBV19	TGTGCCAGCCGAGACCGGGACAAGCAAGGGACCCAGTACTTC	CASRDRDKQGTQYF
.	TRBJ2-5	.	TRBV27	TGTGCCAGCAGTTTAGGGATCGGGAGCCTCCAAGAGACCCAGTACTTC	CASSLGIGSLQETQYF
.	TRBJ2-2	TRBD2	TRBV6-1	TGTGCCAGCAGCCCCGGACTAGCGGAAATCCCCGGGGAGCTGTTTTTT	CASSPGLAEIPGELFF
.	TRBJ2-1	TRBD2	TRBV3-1	TGTGCCAGCAGCCAAGTCCTAGCGGGAGGTCGCAATGAGCAGTTCTTC	CASSQVLAGGRNEQFF
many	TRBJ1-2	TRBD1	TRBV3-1	TGTGCCAGCAGCCAACCCTGGACAGGGCGAGACTATGGCTACACCTTC	CASSQPWTGRDYGYTF
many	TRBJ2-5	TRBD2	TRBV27	TGTGCCAGCAGTTTACGGTCTAGCGGGAGCCTGGGGGAGACCCAGTACTTC	CASSLRSSGSLGETQYF
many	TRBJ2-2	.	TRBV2	TGTGCCAGCAGTGAAGCTTGGGCTAGGGCAAACACCGGGGAGCTGTTTTTT	CASSEAWARANTGELFF
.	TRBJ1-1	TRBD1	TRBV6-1	TGTGCCAGCAGTGTCGGGACAGGGGGCGTCGGTGAAGCTTTCTTT	CASSVGTGGVGEAFF
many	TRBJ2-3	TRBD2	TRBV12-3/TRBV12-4	TGTGCCAGCAGTTCAGGACTAGCGGGAGTGACAGATACGCAGTATTTT	CASSSGLAGVTDTQYF
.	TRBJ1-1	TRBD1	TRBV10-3	TGTGCCATCAGTGGGAGACAGGGGGCCGGGACTGAAGCTTTCTTT	CAISGRQGAGTEAFF
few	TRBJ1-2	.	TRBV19	TGTGCCAGTAGTATCAACGCCCCGACTGGCCTCTATGGCTACACCTTC	CASSINAPTGLYGYTF
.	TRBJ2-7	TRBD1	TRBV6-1	TGTGCCAGCAGCCGCCCGAAGATACAGGGGCACCGATTGGGGCCTCTGGGCGAGCAGTACTTC	CASSRPKIQGHRLGPLGEQYF
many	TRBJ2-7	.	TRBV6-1	TGTGCCAGCTATTTCTACGAGCAGTACTTC	CASYFYEQYF
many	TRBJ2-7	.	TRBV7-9	TGTGCCAGCAGCTTAGATCCTGGGACATCCGTCGAGCAGTACTTC	CASSLDPGTSVEQYF
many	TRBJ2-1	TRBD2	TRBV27	TGTGCCAGCAGTTTTATTAGCGGGGGATTCAATGAGCAGTTCTTC	CASSFISGGFNEQFF